Listed here is a single T cell receptor beta chain. The data are from a study of blood T cell repertoires in COVID-19. Here immunoSEQ multiplex PCR was the method, and the copy in TCRdb shows in-frame clones only, minus some. The data hold about 70,000 clones, with 86% observed a single time. Sequenced material: peripheral blood. The sequence derives from a human donor in a cohort sampled during active COVID-19.

In DNA, the CDR3 is TGTGCCTGGAGTGTAGGGGGTACTCAAGAGACCCAGTACTTC. Residues: CAWSVGGTQETQYF. This chain connects TRBV30 to TRBJ2-5; perhaps TRBD1 as D (6 bases). The CDR3 runs to 14 residues. Looked up from germline, CDR1 is GTSNPN and CDR2 is SVGIG (reference sequence). Trimming left V 0 bases short and J 2 bases short, with 10 bases between.